These 5 T cell receptor beta chains came from one sample sequenced in a study of CD8 T cells in ankylosing spondylitis. Each CDR3 protein is one row after TCRdb ran MiXCR on the 5' RACE reads. The sample has fewer than 200,000 distinct CDR3 sequences, about 20% seen once; the top ten hold more than 3.5%. The sequencing sample was made of blood, either unsorted or a sorted T cell fraction (not recorded which). Receptor source: a male donor aged 5 to 29 with ankylosing spondylitis or in good health (not recorded which).

This clonotype has a count of ten or more. The chain couples TRBV12-3 or TRBV12-4 to TRBJ2-3; TRBD2 aligns across 11 bases. The CDR3 sequence is 16 residues long. With 5 bases clipped from V and 6 bases from J, the junction kept 10 bases outside the gene matches. CDR3 sequence reads: CASSHPGLAGTDTQYF. CDR3 DNA: TGTGCCAGCAGTCACCCAGGACTAGCGGGTACGGATACGCAGTATTTT.

This clonotype was recorded many times. The chain recombines TRBV6-2 or TRBV6-3 with TRBJ1-5; D not resolved. V shed 3 bases and J shed 7 bases, with 13 bases lying between them. This CDR3 has 14 residues. The germline V gene encodes CDR1 MNHEY and CDR2 SVGEGT. CDR3 coding DNA: TGTGCCAGCAGTTATCCGGCGCTCGGCCAGCCCCAGCATTTT. Amino acid sequence: CASSYPALGQPQHF.

This clonotype came up many times. The chain has TRBV5-1 and TRBJ2-1, with 9 bases matching TRBD1. CDR1 SGHRS and CDR2 YFSETQ come from the germline V gene. The V and J ends lost 1 base and 6 bases, in that order; junction bases with no gene match: 20. The CDR3 runs 20 residues. CDR3: CASSLKPTGGAFNVVNEQFF. CDR3 DNA: TGCGCCAGCAGCTTGAAACCAACAGGGGGCGCATTTAATGTGGTCAATGAGCAGTTCTTC.

This clonotype has at least ten counts. CDR3 DNA: TGCGCCAGCAGTCCGATGGTGGGGATTTCACCCCTCCACTTT. Amino acids: CASSPMVGISPLHF. This sequence joins TRBV4-1 and TRBJ1-6; D gene unclear. V gave up 6 bases and J gave up 9 bases, with 15 bases separating them. CDR3 size: 14 residues. Germline CDR1 and CDR2: MGHRA and YSYEKL.

In its sample, this clonotype was seen many times. The rearrangement links TRBV20-1 to TRBJ2-2; D gene unclear. Deletions cut 0 bases from V and 3 bases from J, with 8 bases between. Germline V gene data show CDR1 as DFQATT and CDR2 as SNEGSKA (reference sequence). The CDR3 covers 14 residues. In DNA form, the CDR3 reads TGCAGTGCTAGAGATCTTGGCGACACCGGGGAGCTGTTTTTT. It yields the protein CSARDLGDTGELFF.